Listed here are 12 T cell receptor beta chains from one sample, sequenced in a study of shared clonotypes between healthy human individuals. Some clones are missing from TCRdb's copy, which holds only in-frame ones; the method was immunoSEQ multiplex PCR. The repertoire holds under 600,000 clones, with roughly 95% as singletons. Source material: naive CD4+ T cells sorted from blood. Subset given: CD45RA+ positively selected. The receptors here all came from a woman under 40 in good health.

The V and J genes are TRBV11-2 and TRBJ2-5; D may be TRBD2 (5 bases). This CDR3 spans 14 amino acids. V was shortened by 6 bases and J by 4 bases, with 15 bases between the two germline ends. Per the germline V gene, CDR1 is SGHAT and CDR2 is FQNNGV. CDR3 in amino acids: CASRQTRKRETQYF. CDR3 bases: TGTGCCAGCAGACAAACTAGGAAACGAGAGACCCAGTACTTC.

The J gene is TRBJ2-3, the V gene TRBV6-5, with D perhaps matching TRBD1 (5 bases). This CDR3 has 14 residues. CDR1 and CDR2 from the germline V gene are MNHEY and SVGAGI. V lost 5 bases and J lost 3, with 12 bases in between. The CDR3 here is CASSKKTATDTQYF. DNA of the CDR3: TGTGCCAGCAGTAAAAAGACAGCAACAGATACGCAGTATTTT.

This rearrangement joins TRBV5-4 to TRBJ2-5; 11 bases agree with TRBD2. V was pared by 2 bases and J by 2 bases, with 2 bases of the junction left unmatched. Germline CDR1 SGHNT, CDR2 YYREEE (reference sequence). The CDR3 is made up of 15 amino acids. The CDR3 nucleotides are TGTGCCAGCAGCTTAGGGACTAGCGGACAAGAGACCCAGTACTTC. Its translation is CASSLGTSGQETQYF.

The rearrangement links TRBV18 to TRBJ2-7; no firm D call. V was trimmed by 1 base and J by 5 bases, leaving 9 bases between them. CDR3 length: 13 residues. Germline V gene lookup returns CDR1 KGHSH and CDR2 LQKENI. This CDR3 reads CASSPQGPNEQYF. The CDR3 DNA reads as TGTGCCAGCTCACCACAGGGCCCCAACGAGCAGTACTTC.

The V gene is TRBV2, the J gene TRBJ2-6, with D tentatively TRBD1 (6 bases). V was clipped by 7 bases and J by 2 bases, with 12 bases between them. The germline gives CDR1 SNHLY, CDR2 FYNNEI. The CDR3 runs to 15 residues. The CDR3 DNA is TGTGCCAGCAAAAGTTGGACAGCTGGGGCCAACGTCCTGACTTTC. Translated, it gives CASKSWTAGANVLTF.

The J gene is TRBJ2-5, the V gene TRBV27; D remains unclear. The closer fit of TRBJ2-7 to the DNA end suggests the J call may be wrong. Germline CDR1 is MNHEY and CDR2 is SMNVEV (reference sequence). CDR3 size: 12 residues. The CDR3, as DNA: TGTGCCAGCAGTAGAGAGGCTGGCGAGCAGTACTTC. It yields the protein CASSREAGEQYF.

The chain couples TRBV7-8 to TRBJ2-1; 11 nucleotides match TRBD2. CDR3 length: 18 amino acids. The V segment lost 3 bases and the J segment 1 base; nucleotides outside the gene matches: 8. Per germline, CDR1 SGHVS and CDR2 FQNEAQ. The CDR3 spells CASSFALAGVGSYNEQFF. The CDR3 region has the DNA TGTGCCAGCAGCTTTGCACTAGCGGGAGTGGGATCCTACAATGAGCAGTTCTTC.

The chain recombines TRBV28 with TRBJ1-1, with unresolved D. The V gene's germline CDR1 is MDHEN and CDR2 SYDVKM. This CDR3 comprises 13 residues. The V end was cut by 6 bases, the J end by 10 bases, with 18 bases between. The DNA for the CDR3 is TGTGCCAGCAGCGATCAGGTCGCTGCGCGAGCTTTCTTT. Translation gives CASSDQVAARAFF.

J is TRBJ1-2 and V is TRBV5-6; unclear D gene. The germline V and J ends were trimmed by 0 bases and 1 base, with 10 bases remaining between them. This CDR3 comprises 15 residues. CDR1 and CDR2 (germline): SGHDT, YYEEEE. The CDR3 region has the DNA TGTGCCAGCAGCTTGGAACAGAGGGATAACTATGGCTACACCTTC. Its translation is CASSLEQRDNYGYTF.

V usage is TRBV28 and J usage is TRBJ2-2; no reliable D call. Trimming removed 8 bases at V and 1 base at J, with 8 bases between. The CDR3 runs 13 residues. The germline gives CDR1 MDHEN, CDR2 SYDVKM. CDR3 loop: CASHLGNTGELFF. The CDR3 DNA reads TGTGCCAGCCATCTGGGGAACACCGGGGAGCTGTTTTTT.

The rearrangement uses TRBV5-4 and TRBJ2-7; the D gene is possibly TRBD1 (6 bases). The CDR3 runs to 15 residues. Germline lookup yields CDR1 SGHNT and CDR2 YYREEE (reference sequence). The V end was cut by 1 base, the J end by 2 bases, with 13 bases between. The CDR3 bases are TGTGCCAGCAGCTTGACTCAGGGGAATCCCTACGAGCAGTACTTC. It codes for CASSLTQGNPYEQYF. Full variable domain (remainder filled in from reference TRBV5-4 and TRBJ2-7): ETGVTQSPTHLIKTRGQQVTLRCSSQSGHNTVSWYQQALGQGPQFIFQYYREEENGRGNFPPRFSGLQFPNYSSELNVNALELDDSALYLCASSLTQGNPYEQYFGPGTRLTVT.

The CDR3 region is CASSFRTLTGLSQPQHF. DNA of the CDR3: TGTGCCAGCAGCTTCAGAACCTTGACAGGGTTGAGTCAGCCCCAGCATTTT. The chain links TRBV28 to TRBJ1-5; 7 bases line up with TRBD1. The V gene end was trimmed by 6 bases and the J gene end by 6 bases; junction bases not matched to a gene: 17. CDR1 and CDR2 (germline): MDHEN, SYDVKM. The length of the CDR3 is 17 residues.